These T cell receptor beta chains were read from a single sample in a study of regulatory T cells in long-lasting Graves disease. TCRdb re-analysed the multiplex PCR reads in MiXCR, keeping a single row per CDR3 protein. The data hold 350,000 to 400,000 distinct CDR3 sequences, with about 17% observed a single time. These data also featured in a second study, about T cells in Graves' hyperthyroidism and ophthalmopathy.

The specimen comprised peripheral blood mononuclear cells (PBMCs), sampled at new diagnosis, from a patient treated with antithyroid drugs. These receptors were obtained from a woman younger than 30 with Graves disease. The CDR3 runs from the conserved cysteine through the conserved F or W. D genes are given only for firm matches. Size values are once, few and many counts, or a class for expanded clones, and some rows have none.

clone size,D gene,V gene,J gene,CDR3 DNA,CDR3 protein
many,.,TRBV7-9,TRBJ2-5,TGTGCCAGCATCGGACAGCCCGAGACCCAGTACTTC,CASIGQPETQYF
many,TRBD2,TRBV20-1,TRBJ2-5,TGCAGTGCTAGAGCCGGGACTAGCGGGAGCTTCGAGACCCAGTACTTC,CSARAGTSGSFETQYF
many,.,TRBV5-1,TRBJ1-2,TGCGCCAGCAGCTTCGGGGGGGACTATGGCTACACCTTC,CASSFGGDYGYTF
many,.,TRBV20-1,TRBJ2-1,TGCAGTGCCGAATCTACGTGGGTCAACAATGAGCAGTTCTTC,CSAESTWVNNEQFF
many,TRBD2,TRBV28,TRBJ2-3,TGTGCCAGCAGTGGGCGACTAGCGGGAGTCAAAGATACGCAGTATTTT,CASSGRLAGVKDTQYF
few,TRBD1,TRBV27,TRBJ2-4,TGTGCCAGCAGAGGTGGGGCCCAGGGGGTGAGAAACATTCAGTACTTC,CASRGGAQGVRNIQYF
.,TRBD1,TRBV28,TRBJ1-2,TGTGCCAGCAGTTTCTCAGGGGGCGCTTATGGCTACACCTTC,CASSFSGGAYGYTF
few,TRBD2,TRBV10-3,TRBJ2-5,TGTGCCATCAGTGAGTCGACGGCTAGCGGTGAAGAGACCCAGTACTTC,CAISESTASGEETQYF
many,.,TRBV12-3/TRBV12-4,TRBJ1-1,TGTGCCAGCAGTTCCGTGAGGTCAAGGGACTATGAAGCTTTCTTT,CASSSVRSRDYEAFF
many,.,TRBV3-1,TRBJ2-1,TGTGCCAGCAGCCACGGATCCGGGACTGGCAATGAGCAGTTCTTC,CASSHGSGTGNEQFF
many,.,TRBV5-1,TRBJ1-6,TGCGCCAGCAGCTTGGCCGGCGTGTCATATTCACCCCTCCACTTT,CASSLAGVSYSPLHF
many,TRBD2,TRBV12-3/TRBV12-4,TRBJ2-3,TGTGCCAGCAGTGCCTTGGCGGGAGGGAACACAGATACGCAGTATTTT,CASSALAGGNTDTQYF
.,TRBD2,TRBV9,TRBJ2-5,TGTGCCAGCAGCGTAGAGAATCGAGCGGGAGGCCTCCAGTACTTC,CASSVENRAGGLQYF
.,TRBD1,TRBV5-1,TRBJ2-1,TGCGCCAGCAGCCCGGGACAGGGGGCTGGAAATGAGCAGTTCTTC,CASSPGQGAGNEQFF
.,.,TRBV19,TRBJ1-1,TGTGCCAGTAGTACCCCTCTTTCCGGATTCCTAATGAACACTGAAGCTTTCTTT,CASSTPLSGFLMNTEAFF
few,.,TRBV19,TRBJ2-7,TGTGCCAGTAGTGATACAGCCTACGAGCAGTACTTC,CASSDTAYEQYF
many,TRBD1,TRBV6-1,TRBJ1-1,TGTGCCAGCAGCCCATCCAGGGGGCGTCGGACTGAAGCTTTCTTT,CASSPSRGRRTEAFF
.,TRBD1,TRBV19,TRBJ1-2,TGTGCCACCTCGGGACAGGGGCATGGCTACACCTTC,CATSGQGHGYTF
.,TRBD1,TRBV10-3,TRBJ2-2,TGTGCCCTACGTACAGGGGCCGGGGAGCTGTTTTTT,CALRTGAGELFF
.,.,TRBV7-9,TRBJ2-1,TGTGCCGCGATAGGGGGGGAGAGCAATGAGCAGTTCTTC,CAAIGGESNEQFF
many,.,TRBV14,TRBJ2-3,TGTGCCAGCAGCCAGGCGCCATTTGATACGCAGTATTTT,CASSQAPFDTQYF
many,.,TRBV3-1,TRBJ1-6,TGTGCCAGCAGCCAAGCGGTGTATAATTCACCCCTCCACTTT,CASSQAVYNSPLHF
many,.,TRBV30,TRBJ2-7,TGTGCCTGGAGTGATCTTGGGGAGCAGTACTTC,CAWSDLGEQYF
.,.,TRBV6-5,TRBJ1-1,TGTGCCAGCAGTTACTCAGGTTACACTGAAGCTTTCTTT,CASSYSGYTEAFF
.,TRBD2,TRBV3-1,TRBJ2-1,TGTGCCAGCAGCCGAGGGCCCAGCGGGAGTGTCTACAATGGGCAGTTCTTC,CASSRGPSGSVYNGQFF
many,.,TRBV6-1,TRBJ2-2,TGTGCCAGCAGTGAACAGGGTACCGGGGAGCTGTTTTTT,CASSEQGTGELFF
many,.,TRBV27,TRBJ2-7,TGTGCCAGCAGTTTATCGGGTGACGCGCCGCGCGAGCAGTACTTC,CASSLSGDAPREQYF
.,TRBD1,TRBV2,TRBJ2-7,TGTGCCAGCAGTTTGTCCGGGACAGGGCAAAAACGCGAGCAGTACTTC,CASSLSGTGQKREQYF
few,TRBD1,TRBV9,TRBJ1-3,TGTGCCAGCAGTCCCTCCGGGACAGGGTTCCGCTCCGGAAACACCATATATTTT,CASSPSGTGFRSGNTIYF
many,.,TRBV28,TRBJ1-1,TGTGCCACAGTAGTGAACACTGAAGCTTTCTTT,CATVVNTEAFF
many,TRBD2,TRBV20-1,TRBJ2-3,TGCAGTGCTAGACGCCACTATCTAGCGGATCCCACAGATACGCAGTATTTT,CSARRHYLADPTDTQYF
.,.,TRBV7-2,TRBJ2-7,TGTGCCAGCAGCATAATCGAGTGGGAGCAGTACTTC,CASSIIEWEQYF
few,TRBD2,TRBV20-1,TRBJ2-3,TGCAGTGCTTGCGGACTAGCGGCGAACACAGATACGCAGTATTTT,CSACGLAANTDTQYF
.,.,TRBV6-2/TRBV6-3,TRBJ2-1,TGTGCCAGCAGTGAAGGACGAAAAGAGAAGCAGTTCTTC,CASSEGRKEKQFF
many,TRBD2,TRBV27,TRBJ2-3,TGTGCCAGCTCGGGGGGACTAGATTCCACAGATACGCAGTATTTT,CASSGGLDSTDTQYF
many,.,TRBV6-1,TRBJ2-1,TGTGCCAGCAGAGAGGGTGGGCAGCCCAATGAGCAGTTCTTC,CASREGGQPNEQFF
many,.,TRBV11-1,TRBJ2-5,TGTGCCAGCAGCCCCACCGGACATGCGGCGGAGACCCAGTACTTC,CASSPTGHAAETQYF
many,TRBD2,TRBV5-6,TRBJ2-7,TGTGCCAGCAGCTTGTTCCTAGCGGGAGGGGACGAGCAGTACTTC,CASSLFLAGGDEQYF
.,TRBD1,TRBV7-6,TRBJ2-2,TGTGCCAGCAGCTTTATTCGAGGGACAGGGACCACCGGGGAGCTGTTTTTT,CASSFIRGTGTTGELFF
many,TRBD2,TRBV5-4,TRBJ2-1,TGTGCCAGCGGCGGGGGGGCCCACAATGAGCAGTTCTTC,CASGGGAHNEQFF
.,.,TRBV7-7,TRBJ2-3,TGTGCTAGCAGCTTAGGTGGTTCTCCGGTAGATACGCAGTATTTT,CASSLGGSPVDTQYF
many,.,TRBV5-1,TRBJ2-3,TGCGCCAGCAGCCCTACACACAGCACAGATACGCAGTATTTT,CASSPTHSTDTQYF
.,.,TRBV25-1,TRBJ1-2,TGTGCCAGCAGTGTAGGGGTTGGCTACACCTTC,CASSVGVGYTF
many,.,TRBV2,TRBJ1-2,TGTGCCAGCAAAACCGGGAACTATGGCTACACCTTC,CASKTGNYGYTF
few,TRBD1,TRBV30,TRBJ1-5,TGTGCCTGGAGTGAGGGGGCGCAGGACAATCAGCCCCAGCATTTT,CAWSEGAQDNQPQHF
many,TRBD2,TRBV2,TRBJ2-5,TGTGCCAGCAGTGACCCGGGACTAGCGGGGGTGGAGACCCAGTACTTC,CASSDPGLAGVETQYF